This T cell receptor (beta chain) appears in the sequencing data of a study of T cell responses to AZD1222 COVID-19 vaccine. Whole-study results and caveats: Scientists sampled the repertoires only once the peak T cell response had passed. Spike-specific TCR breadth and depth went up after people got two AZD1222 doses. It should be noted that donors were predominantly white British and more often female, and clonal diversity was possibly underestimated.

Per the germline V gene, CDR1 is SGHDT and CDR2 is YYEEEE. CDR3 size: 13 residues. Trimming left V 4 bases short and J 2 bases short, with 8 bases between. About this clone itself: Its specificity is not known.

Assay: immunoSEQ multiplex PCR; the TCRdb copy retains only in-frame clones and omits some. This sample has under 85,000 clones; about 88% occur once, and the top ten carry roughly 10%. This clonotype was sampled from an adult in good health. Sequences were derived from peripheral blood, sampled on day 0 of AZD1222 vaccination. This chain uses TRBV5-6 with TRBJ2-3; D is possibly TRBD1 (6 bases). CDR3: CASSRTATDTQYF. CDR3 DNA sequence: TGTGCCAGCAGCCGGACAGCCACAGATACGCAGTATTTT.